The 32 T cell receptor beta chains listed next were all sequenced from one sample in a study of blood T cell repertoires in COVID-19. Sequenced by immunoSEQ multiplex PCR; TCRdb stores in-frame clones only, minus some. The sample holds 200,000 to 250,000 clones, more than 70% seen once. The source material was PBMCs or T cells enriched from blood (not recorded which). The receptors originated from a woman aged 40 to 50 with acute COVID-19.

The genes are TRBV5-1 and TRBJ1-3; possibly TRBD1 for D (5 bases). The CDR3 has 15 amino acids. Looked up from germline, CDR1 is SGHRS and CDR2 is YFSETQ. The V gene lost 4 bases and the J gene lost 0 bases, with 11 bases spanning the gap. This CDR3 reads CASSLVGGSGNTIYF. The CDR3 nucleotides read TGCGCCAGCAGCCTCGTGGGGGGCTCTGGAAACACCATATATTTT.

This chain's CDR3 is CASSLGDRVGNQPQHF. The CDR3 DNA is TGCGCCAGCAGCTTGGGAGACAGGGTGGGCAATCAGCCCCAGCATTTT. J is TRBJ1-5 and V is TRBV5-1; TRBD1 matches at 7 bases. CDR1 is SGHRS and CDR2 is YFSETQ in the germline V gene. This CDR3 contains 16 residues. Losses at the gene ends were 0 bases for V and 2 bases for J; bases not matched to a gene: 5.

The CDR3 loop is CASSQGTGELFF. Here the CDR3 DNA reads TGCGCCAGCAGTCAGGGGACCGGGGAGCTGTTTTTT. The chain combines TRBV10-1 with TRBJ2-2; TRBD1 is a possible D gene (6 bases). CDR1 WNHNN and CDR2 SYGVQD come from the germline V gene (reference sequence). Trimming took 5 bases from V and 5 from J, leaving 6 bases between them. The CDR3 has 12 residues.

The CDR3 loop reads CASSSLLGDTEAFF. CDR3 coding DNA: TGCGCCAGCAGCTCTCTACTCGGGGACACTGAAGCTTTCTTT. The gene calls are TRBV5-1 and TRBJ1-1; D ambiguous. Germline V CDR1 and CDR2: SGHRS, YFSETQ. The CDR3 extends over 14 amino acids. V dropped 3 bases and J dropped 3 bases, with 12 bases sitting between them. Full variable domain (remainder filled in from reference TRBV5-1 and TRBJ1-1): KAGVTQTPRYLIKTRGQQVTLSCSPISGHRSVSWYQQTPGQGLQFLFEYFSETQRNKGNFPGRFSGRQFSNSRSEMNVSTLELGDSALYLCASSSLLGDTEAFFGQGTRLTVV.

This clone was observed once. The rearrangement uses TRBV2 and TRBJ1-2; D not certain. The germline V gene has CDR1 SNHLY and CDR2 FYNNEI. The CDR3 has 14 residues. Between the trimmed V and J ends, which lost 4 bases and 8 bases, there was a span of 17 bases. CDR3 loop: CASSVDAFRGGYTF. The CDR3 DNA is TGTGCCAGCAGTGTAGACGCGTTTCGCGGCGGCTACACCTTC. Based on the CDR3 plus reference TRBV2 and TRBJ1-2, the full variable domain is EPEVTQTPSHQVTQMGQEVILRCVPISNHLYFYWYRQILGQKVEFLVSFYNNEISEKSEIFDDQFSVERPDGSNFTLKIRSTKLEDSAMYFCASSVDAFRGGYTFGSGTRLTVV.

V and J are TRBV2 and TRBJ1-1; D perhaps matches TRBD1 (6 bases). CDR1 is SNHLY, CDR2 FYNNEI, per germline. The CDR3 has 13 amino acids. The CDR3 region is CDRRGTGTTEAFF. Here the CDR3 DNA reads TGTGACAGACGGGGAACAGGGACCACTGAAGCTTTCTTT.

This clone has more than one count but fewer than ten. This chain joins TRBV6-4 and TRBJ2-2, with D possibly TRBD2 on 5 matching bases. The CDR3 sequence is 16 residues long. Trimming took 0 bases from V and 3 from J, leaving 11 bases between them. Germline V gene lookup returns CDR1 MRHNA and CDR2 SNTAGT. CDR3 protein: CASSDSRGSDTGELFF. The CDR3 DNA is TGTGCCAGCAGTGACTCGAGAGGGTCGGACACCGGGGAGCTGTTTTTT.

V and J are TRBV28 and TRBJ2-1, with TRBD2 matching 13 bases. The V segment lost 5 bases and the J segment 7 bases; nucleotides outside the gene matches: 8. The V gene's germline CDR1 is MDHEN and CDR2 SYDVKM. This CDR3 has 16 amino acids. In DNA form, the CDR3 reads TGTGCCAGCAGTGAGCCGGGACTAGCGGGATCTAATGAGCAGTTCTTC. This codes for CASSEPGLAGSNEQFF. Drawing the rest from reference TRBV28 and TRBJ2-1, the complete variable domain is DVKVTQSSRYLVKRTGEKVFLECVQDMDHENMFWYRQDPGLGLRLIYFSYDVKMKEKGDIPEGYSVSREKKERFSLILESASTNQTSMYLCASSEPGLAGSNEQFFGPGTRLTVL.

The V gene is TRBV19, the J gene TRBJ1-3; weak D call: TRBD1 (6 bases). The CDR3 is 15 residues long. Looked up from germline, CDR1 is LNHDA and CDR2 is SQIVND (reference sequence). Trimming shortened V by 4 bases and J by 0 bases, and 10 bases separated the two germline ends. CDR3: CASSNLQGSGNTIYF. CDR3 in DNA: TGTGCCAGTAGTAATCTACAGGGCTCTGGAAACACCATATATTTT.

CDR3 loop: CAWGTGRDSPLHF. In nucleotides, the CDR3 is TGTGCCTGGGGGACAGGGAGGGATTCACCCCTCCACTTT. The rearrangement links TRBV30 to TRBJ1-6; the match to TRBD1 covers 9 bases. Trimming removed 5 bases from V and 8 bases from J; junction bases left unmatched: 4. The CDR3 totals 13 residues. The V gene's germline CDR1 is GTSNPN and CDR2 SVGIG (reference sequence). Full variable domain (rest looked up from reference TRBV30 and TRBJ1-6): SQTIHQWPATLVQPVGSPLSLECTVEGTSNPNLYWYRQAAGRGLQLLFYSVGIGQISSEVPQNLSASRPQDRQFILSSKKLLLSDSGFYLCAWGTGRDSPLHFGNGTRLTVT.

The DNA for the CDR3 is TGTGCCAGCAGCCAAGTACTTAGGTCAGGGCGCAACTACGAGCAGTACTTC. Residues: CASSQVLRSGRNYEQYF. This sequence joins TRBV3-1 (or the pseudogene TRBV3-2) and TRBJ2-7; tentatively, D is TRBD1 (5 bases). The V end lost 1 base, the J end lost 3 bases, and 19 bases lay between the germline ends. Per germline, CDR1 LGHDT and CDR2 YNNKEL (reference sequence). This CDR3 region has 17 residues.

The chain joins TRBV5-6 to TRBJ1-2; no clear D gene. Germline values: CDR1 SGHDT, CDR2 YYEEEE. The CDR3 has 14 amino acids. The V and J ends lost 1 base and 2 bases respectively, with 9 bases between them. The CDR3 nucleotides are TGTGCCAGCAGCTTGACGTCTAGAAACTATGGCTACACCTTC. This encodes CASSLTSRNYGYTF.

V usage is TRBV2 and J usage is TRBJ2-1; tentative D call: TRBD2 (6 bases). Germline CDR1 SNHLY, CDR2 FYNNEI. Deletions cut 3 bases from V and 6 bases from J, with 15 bases between. This CDR3 has 15 amino acids. The CDR3 region is CASSDLTGGLNEQFF. The CDR3 nucleotides read TGTGCCAGCAGTGACCTAACCGGGGGTCTCAATGAGCAGTTCTTC.

This sequence joins TRBV19 and TRBJ1-4, with TRBD1 as a possible D gene (5 bases). In germline, CDR1 is LNHDA, CDR2 SQIVND (reference sequence). This CDR3 is built from 13 residues. Trimming removed 7 bases at V and 8 bases at J, with 14 bases between. CDR3 loop: CASKGTGVEKLFF. The CDR3 DNA reads TGTGCCAGTAAAGGGACGGGAGTGGAAAAACTGTTTTTT.

The CDR3 nucleotides are TGTGCCAGCAGCCCCCACTATGGGGGAGGACTCTACAATGAGCAGTTCTTC. Translated, it gives CASSPHYGGGLYNEQFF. V is TRBV3-1 (or the pseudogene TRBV3-2) and J is TRBJ2-1; tentative D call: TRBD2 (6 bases). Germline CDR1 and CDR2: LGHDT and YNNKEL (reference sequence). The CDR3 sequence is 17 residues long. V dropped 4 bases and J dropped 3 bases, with 19 bases sitting between them.

Ten or more counts support this clone. The chain has TRBV5-6 and TRBJ1-2, with 11 nucleotides matching TRBD1. Germline loops: CDR1 SGHDT, CDR2 YYEEEE. CDR3 length equals 15 residues. Trimming cost V 4 bases and J 5 bases; bases outside gene matches: 7. CDR3 loop: CASSVTGTGGYGYTF. CDR3 DNA sequence: TGTGCCAGCAGCGTCACTGGGACAGGGGGATATGGCTACACCTTC.

The gene calls are TRBV18 and TRBJ2-1, with no clear D. The CDR3 runs to 13 residues. Germline CDR1 reads KGHSH; CDR2 reads LQKENI. Trimming took 6 bases from V and 7 from J, leaving 13 bases between them. The CDR3 sequence is CASSSPAGNEQFF. CDR3 nucleotide sequence: TGTGCCAGCTCCTCACCAGCCGGGAATGAGCAGTTCTTC. The full variable domain, in which reference TRBV18 and TRBJ2-1 provide the parts outside the CDR3, is NAGVMQNPRHLVRRRGQEARLRCSPMKGHSHVYWYRQLPEEGLKFMVYLQKENIIDESGMPKERFSAEFPKEGPSILRIQQVVRGDSAAYFCASSSPAGNEQFFGPGTRLTVL.

In its sample, this clone was seen a few times. Compared with germline, one end of the junction differs, possibly owing to a read error. This sample also contains other DNA sequences that code for the same CDR3. This chain connects TRBV11-2 to TRBJ1-1, with D hard to call. CDR1 and CDR2 (germline): SGHAT, FQNNGV. The CDR3 loop spans 13 amino acids. The CDR3: CASSLDRDTEAFF. The CDR3 nucleotides read TGTGCCAGCAGCCTAGACCGGGACACTGAAGCTTTCTTT.

V usage is TRBV6-6 and J usage is TRBJ1-2; no clear D. Germline V gene data show CDR1 as MNHNY and CDR2 as SVGAGI (reference sequence). This CDR3 is built from 14 residues. Trimming left V 2 bases short and J 5 bases short, with 12 bases between. The CDR3 loop reads CASSYAGGVYGYTF. The CDR3 DNA sequence: TGTGCCAGCAGTTACGCAGGCGGGGTATATGGCTACACCTTC.

This clone appeared once. The chain couples TRBV19 to TRBJ1-1, with TRBD1 as a possible D gene (6 bases). V was trimmed by 3 bases and J by 1 base, leaving 12 bases between them. Germline V CDR1 and CDR2: LNHDA, SQIVND (reference sequence). The CDR3 loop spans 15 amino acids. The CDR3 here is CASSIHRVENTEAFF. CDR3 coding DNA: TGTGCCAGTAGTATCCACAGGGTTGAGAACACTGAAGCTTTCTTT.

This chain links TRBV2 with TRBJ1-3; 8 bases are shared with TRBD1. The CDR3 is made up of 14 amino acids. Losses at the gene ends were 6 bases for V and 0 bases for J; bases not matched to a gene: 1. Germline lookup yields CDR1 SNHLY and CDR2 FYNNEI. CDR3 protein: CASSDRGSGNTIYF. CDR3 nucleotides: TGTGCCAGCAGCGACAGGGGCTCTGGAAACACCATATATTTT.

This clone showed up just a few times. For the CDR3, the DNA is TGTGCCAGTACCAAGACTAGCGGGCAAGATACGCAGTATTTT. Its protein product is CASTKTSGQDTQYF. This chain joins TRBV19 and TRBJ2-3; 10 positions match TRBD2. Germline V gene sequence: CDR1 LNHDA, CDR2 SQIVND (reference sequence). The CDR3 is made up of 14 amino acids. Trimming cost V 7 bases and J 5 bases; bases outside gene matches: 6.

This clone was picked up a small number of times. The CDR3: CSASHSSGYQETQYF. The CDR3 bases are TGCAGTGCTAGTCACTCTAGCGGGTACCAAGAGACCCAGTACTTC. The V and J genes are TRBV20-1 and TRBJ2-5, with 8 positions matching TRBD2. The CDR3 is 15 amino acids. V was pared by 3 bases and J by 0 bases, with 6 bases of the junction left unmatched. CDR1 and CDR2 (germline): DFQATT, SNEGSKA (reference sequence).

J is TRBJ2-1 and V is TRBV6-2 or TRBV6-3, with a weak D call TRBD1 (7 bases). The germline gives CDR1 MNHEY, CDR2 SVGEGT. The CDR3 sequence is 14 residues long. Trimming removed 4 bases at V and 7 bases at J, with 14 bases between. The CDR3 is CASSLSGGRNEQFF. CDR3 in DNA: TGTGCCAGCAGTTTATCAGGGGGGAGGAATGAGCAGTTCTTC.

CDR3 in amino acids: CASTRGGGGEKLFF. In nucleotides, the CDR3 is TGCGCCAGCACCCGAGGCGGGGGAGGTGAAAAACTGTTTTTT. The chain has TRBV5-1 and TRBJ1-4, with D possibly TRBD1 on 5 matching bases. CDR1 and CDR2 from the germline V gene are SGHRS and YFSETQ. This CDR3 comprises 14 residues. Trimming took 6 bases from V and 7 from J, leaving 16 bases between them.

The rearrangement joins TRBV19 to TRBJ2-7, with D perhaps matching TRBD2 (5 bases). Trimming shortened V by 4 bases and J by 3 bases, and 13 bases separated the two germline ends. Germline V lookup: CDR1 LNHDA, CDR2 SQIVND (reference sequence). The CDR3 extends over 14 amino acids. The CDR3 spells CASSSGPSRYEQYF. DNA for the CDR3: TGTGCCAGTAGTAGCGGGCCCTCCCGCTACGAGCAGTACTTC. Combining the CDR3 with reference TRBV19 and TRBJ2-7 gives the whole variable domain DGGITQSPKYLFRKEGQNVTLSCEQNLNHDAMYWYRQDPGQGLRLIYYSQIVNDFQKGDIAEGYSVSREKKESFPLTVTSAQKNPTAFYLCASSSGPSRYEQYFGPGTRLTVT.

In its sample, this clone was seen a few times. The chain employs TRBV30 and TRBJ2-5; D gene uncertain. CDR1 and CDR2 from the germline V gene are GTSNPN and SVGIG (reference sequence). The CDR3 loop spans 13 amino acids. The ends were cut back, 2 bases at V and 0 bases at J, with 7 bases in the middle. CDR3 sequence (DNA): TGTGCCTGGAGTTCTGACTACCAAGAGACCCAGTACTTC. This gives the protein CAWSSDYQETQYF.

DNA of the CDR3: TGTGCCAGCAGTTTTGGCCGTCCGGGGAATCAGCCCCAGCATTTT. It translates to CASSFGRPGNQPQHF. The chain combines TRBV28 with TRBJ1-5; no reliable D call. Trimming removed 3 bases at V and 4 bases at J, with 13 bases between. Germline V gene sequence: CDR1 MDHEN, CDR2 SYDVKM. The CDR3 has 15 residues. Variable domain in full (rest from reference TRBV28 and TRBJ1-5): DVKVTQSSRYLVKRTGEKVFLECVQDMDHENMFWYRQDPGLGLRLIYFSYDVKMKEKGDIPEGYSVSREKKERFSLILESASTNQTSMYLCASSFGRPGNQPQHFGDGTRLSIL.

V usage is TRBV9 and J usage is TRBJ1-3; D is perhaps TRBD1 (5 bases). The CDR3 loop spans 17 amino acids. Trimming removed 0 bases from V and 0 bases from J, with 13 bases in between. Germline CDR1 SGDLS, CDR2 YYNGEE. CDR3 nucleotide sequence: TGTGCCAGCAGCGTAGGGGGCTTTGGACACTCTGGAAACACCATATATTTT. Protein sequence: CASSVGGFGHSGNTIYF.

The chain uses TRBV2 and TRBJ2-1, with D possibly being TRBD2 (6 bases). V was cut by 6 bases and J by 0 bases, with 9 bases left in between. This CDR3 contains 14 residues. CDR1 is SNHLY, CDR2 FYNNEI, per germline. CDR3 in amino acids: CASRTGSSYNEQFF. CDR3 sequence (DNA): TGTGCCAGCAGGACCGGGAGCTCCTACAATGAGCAGTTCTTC.

This clone was picked up a small number of times. This chain connects TRBV5-4 to TRBJ2-3; 12 bases are shared with TRBD2. In germline, CDR1 is SGHNT, CDR2 YYREEE (reference sequence). The CDR3 sequence is 16 residues long. Trimming at V came to 2 bases and at J to 2 bases, leaving 3 bases not matched to a gene. CDR3 amino acids: CASSFPSGGATDTQYF. In DNA form, the CDR3 reads TGTGCCAGCAGCTTCCCTAGCGGGGGGGCCACAGATACGCAGTATTTT.

J is TRBJ2-7 and V is TRBV24-1, with D possibly matching TRBD2 (5 bases). V lost 3 bases, J lost 3 bases, and 11 bases lay in between. The germline V gene encodes CDR1 KGHDR and CDR2 SFDVKD. The CDR3 is 14 residues long. The CDR3 loop is CATSDGLIDYEQYF. The CDR3 DNA sequence: TGTGCCACCAGTGATGGACTGATAGACTACGAGCAGTACTTC.